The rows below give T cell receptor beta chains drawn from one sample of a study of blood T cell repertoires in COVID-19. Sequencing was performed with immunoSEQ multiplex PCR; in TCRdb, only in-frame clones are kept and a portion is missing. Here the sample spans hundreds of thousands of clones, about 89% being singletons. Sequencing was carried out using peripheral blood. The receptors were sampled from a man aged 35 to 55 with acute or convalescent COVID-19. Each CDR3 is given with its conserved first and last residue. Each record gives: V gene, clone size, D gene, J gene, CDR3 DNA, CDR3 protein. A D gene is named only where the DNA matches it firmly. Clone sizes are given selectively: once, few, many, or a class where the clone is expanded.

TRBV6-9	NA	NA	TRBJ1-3	TGTGCCAGCAGTTATTTCCAAAGGGGCCTCGATGGGGACACCATATATTTT	CASSYFQRGLDGDTIYF
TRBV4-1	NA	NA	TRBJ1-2	TGCGCCAGCAGCCAAGCGGGACTTAAAAACTATGGCTACACCTTC	CASSQAGLKNYGYTF
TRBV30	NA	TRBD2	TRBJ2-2	TGTGCCTGGGGGACTAGCGGGAGTTGGACCGGGGAGCTGTTTTTT	CAWGTSGSWTGELFF
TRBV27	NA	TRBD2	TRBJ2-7	TGTGCCAGCAGTTTCGCCTTAGCGGGCAACTACGAGCAGTACTTC	CASSFALAGNYEQYF
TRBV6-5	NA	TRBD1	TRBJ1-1	TGTGCCAGTACGACAGGGTTGGGCACTGAAGCTTTCTTT	CASTTGLGTEAFF
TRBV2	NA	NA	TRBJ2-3	TGTGCCAGCAGTGATGCGGCAGGGGCAGATACGCAGTATTTT	CASSDAAGADTQYF
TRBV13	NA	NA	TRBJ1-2	TGTGCCAGCAGCTCGAGGGATTTCTACTATAACTATGGCTACACCTTC	CASSSRDFYYNYGYTF
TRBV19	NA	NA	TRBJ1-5	TGTGCCAGTAGTACAGGGGAACAGCCCCAGCATTTT	CASSTGEQPQHF
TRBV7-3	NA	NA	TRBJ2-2	TGTGCCAGCAGCTTAGGCAGGGGGAACACCGGGGAGCTGTTTTTT	CASSLGRGNTGELFF
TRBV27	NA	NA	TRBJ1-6	TGTGCCAGCAGTTTACAGGCAGGGTTCTATAATTCACCCCTCCACTTT	CASSLQAGFYNSPLHF
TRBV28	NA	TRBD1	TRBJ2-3	TGTGCCAGCAGAAGGACAGGGGCAAGGACTACCCGCACAGATACGCAGTATTTT	CASRRTGARTTRTDTQYF
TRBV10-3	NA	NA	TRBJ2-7	TGTGCCATCGGGCCCGGGGACGAGCAGTACTTC	CAIGPGDEQYF
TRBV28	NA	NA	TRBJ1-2	TGTGCCAGCGTTTGGATTCAGGGTTCGCCCATCTATGGCTACACCTTC	CASVWIQGSPIYGYTF
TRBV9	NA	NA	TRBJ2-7	TGTGCCAGCAGCAGAGACTCCTACGAGCAGTACTTC	CASSRDSYEQYF
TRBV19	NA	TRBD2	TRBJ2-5	TGTGCCAGTAGTGCGGGGACTAGCGTAGGTTTAGGGGCCCAGTACTTC	CASSAGTSVGLGAQYF
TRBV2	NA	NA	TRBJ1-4	TGTGCCAGCAGCCCTGGAGCTAATGAAAAACTGTTTTTT	CASSPGANEKLFF
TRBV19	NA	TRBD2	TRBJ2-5	TGTGCCAGTAGCAGCGGGGAGCCTAGGACCCAGTACTTC	CASSSGEPRTQYF
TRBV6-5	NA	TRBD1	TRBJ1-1	TGTGCCAGCAATCCGGGACAGGTGGAGAACACTGAAGCTTTCTTT	CASNPGQVENTEAFF
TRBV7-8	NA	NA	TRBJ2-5	TGTGCCAGCAGTCGACGTGTCCAAGAGACCCAGTACTTC	CASSRRVQETQYF
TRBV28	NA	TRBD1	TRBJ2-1	TGTGCCAGCAGTTGGACAGGGTGGGAGGATGAGCAGTTCTTC	CASSWTGWEDEQFF
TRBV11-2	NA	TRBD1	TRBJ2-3	TGTGCCAGCAGTCAGAGGGGGCTAATGGATACGCAGTATTTT	CASSQRGLMDTQYF
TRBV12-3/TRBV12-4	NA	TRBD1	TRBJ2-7	TGTGCCAGCAAATTGACAGGGGGCTACGAGCAGTACTTC	CASKLTGGYEQYF
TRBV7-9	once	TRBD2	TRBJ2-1	TGTGCCAGCAGCTTCGGGGGGTCCTACAATGAGCAGTTCTTC	CASSFGGSYNEQFF
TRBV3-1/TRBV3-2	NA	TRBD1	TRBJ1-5	TGTGCCAGCAGCCATACAGGGGGAAATTTCAATCAGCCCCAGCATTTT	CASSHTGGNFNQPQHF
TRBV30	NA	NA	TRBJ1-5	TGTGCCTGGAGTCCCGGAGGGCTGGGTCAGCCCCAGCATTTT	CAWSPGGLGQPQHF
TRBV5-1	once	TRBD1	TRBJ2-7	TGCGCCAGCAGCTCGGACAGGGCCTCGGGGTCCTACGAGCAGTACTTC	CASSSDRASGSYEQYF
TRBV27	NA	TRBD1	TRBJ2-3	TGTGCCAGCCGGAGACAGGGGCCCTTCGGGGATACGCAGTATTTT	CASRRQGPFGDTQYF
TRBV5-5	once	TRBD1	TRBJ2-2	TGTGCCAGCAGCTTGTTAGAGGACAGGGTAACCGGGGAGCTGTTTTTT	CASSLLEDRVTGELFF
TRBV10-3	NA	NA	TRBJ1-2	TGTGCCAACCAGGTCGGCTCCTATGGCTACACCTTC	CANQVGSYGYTF